The entry below describes one TCR beta chain. The source of the sample is a study of cytomegalovirus exposure and HLA in healthy donors. The PCR contained 60 Vbeta and 13 Jbeta primers. TCRdb's table, derived via immunoSEQ multiplex PCR, lists solely in-frame clones and lacks some. The profile shows approximately 120,000 clones, over 60% of them singletons. This CDR3 has 16 residues. Germline CDR1 reads MGHRA; CDR2 reads YSYEKL. V lost 0 bases and J 3 bases, leaving 13 bases between the germline ends. The clonotype originates from a middle-aged man in good health and CMV-seropositive. The material sequenced was PBMCs. The chain couples TRBV4-1 to TRBJ2-3; tentative D call: TRBD1 (6 bases). CDR3 in DNA: TGCGCCAGCAGCCAAGAAGGGGGTCAGGGGACAGATACGCAGTATTTT. Encoded protein: CASSQEGGQGTDTQYF.